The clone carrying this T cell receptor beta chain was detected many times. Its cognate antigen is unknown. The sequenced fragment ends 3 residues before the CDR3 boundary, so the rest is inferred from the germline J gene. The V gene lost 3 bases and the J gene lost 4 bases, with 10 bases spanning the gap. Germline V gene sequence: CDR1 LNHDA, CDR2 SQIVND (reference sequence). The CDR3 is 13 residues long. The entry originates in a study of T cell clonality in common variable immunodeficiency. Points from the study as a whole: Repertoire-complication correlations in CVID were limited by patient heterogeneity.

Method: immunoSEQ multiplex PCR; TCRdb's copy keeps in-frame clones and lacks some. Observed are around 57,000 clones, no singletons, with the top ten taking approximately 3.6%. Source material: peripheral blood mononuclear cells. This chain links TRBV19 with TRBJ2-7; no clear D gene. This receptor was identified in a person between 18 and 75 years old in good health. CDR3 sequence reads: CASSMQVSYEQYF. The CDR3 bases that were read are TGTGCCAGTAGTATGCAGGTTTCATACGAG. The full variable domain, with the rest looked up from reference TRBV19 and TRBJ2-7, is DGGITQSPKYLFRKEGQNVTLSCEQNLNHDAMYWYRQDPGQGLRLIYYSQIVNDFQKGDIAEGYSVSREKKESFPLTVTSAQKNPTAFYLCASSMQVSYEQYFGPGTRLTVT.